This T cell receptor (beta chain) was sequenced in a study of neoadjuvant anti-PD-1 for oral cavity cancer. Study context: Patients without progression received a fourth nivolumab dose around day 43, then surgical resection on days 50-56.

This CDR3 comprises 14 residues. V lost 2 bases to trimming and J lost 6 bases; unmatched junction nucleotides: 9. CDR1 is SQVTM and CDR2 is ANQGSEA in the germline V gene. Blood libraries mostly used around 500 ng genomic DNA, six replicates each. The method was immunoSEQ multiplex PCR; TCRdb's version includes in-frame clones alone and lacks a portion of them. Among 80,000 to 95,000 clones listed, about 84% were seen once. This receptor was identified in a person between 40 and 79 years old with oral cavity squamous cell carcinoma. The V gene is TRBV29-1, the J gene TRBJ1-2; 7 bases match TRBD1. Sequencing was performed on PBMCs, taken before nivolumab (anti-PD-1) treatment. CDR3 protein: CSVESGQDSHGYTF. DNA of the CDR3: TGCAGCGTTGAATCCGGACAGGACAGCCATGGCTACACCTTC.